The 14 T cell receptor beta chains below come from one sample, sequenced in a study of CD4 and CD8 cells across lung adenocarcinoma regions. Each CDR3 protein is one row after TCRdb ran MiXCR on the PCR reads. The table records approximately 8,800 distinct CDR3 sequences, roughly 50% of them present only once. The sequenced sample consisted of CD8+ T cells from the center of a lung tumor. These receptors originate from a female donor with lung adenocarcinoma. The CD4 and CD8 labels of this study may be unreliable.

The J gene is TRBJ2-3, the V gene TRBV18, with D possibly matching TRBD2 (5 bases). TRBJ2-7 matches the DNA end more closely, so the J call is doubtful. The CDR3 loop spans 13 amino acids. CDR1 is KGHSH and CDR2 is LQKENI in the germline V gene. DNA for the CDR3: TGTGCCAGCTCCTTCTCTCGGGGTGATGAGCAGTACTTC. Translation gives CASSFSRGDEQYF.

The chain couples TRBV6-4 to TRBJ1-6, with D possibly matching TRBD1 (6 bases). V lost 4 bases and J lost 9, with 13 bases in between. Looked up from germline, CDR1 is MRHNA and CDR2 is SNTAGT. This CDR3 is built from 14 residues. The CDR3 sequence is CASSGGHPGSPLHF. CDR3 nucleotide sequence: TGTGCCAGCAGTGGGGGACACCCCGGTTCACCCCTCCACTTT.

This clonotype came up a few times. This rearrangement joins TRBV12-3 or TRBV12-4 to TRBJ2-2; 9 positions agree with TRBD2. The CDR3 totals 16 residues. V was clipped by 6 bases and J by 16 bases; unmatched bases: 21. The CDR3 reads CASRKAGGPNTEAQFF. The CDR3 region has the DNA TGTGCCAGCAGAAAAGCGGGGGGACCGAACACCGAGGCGCAGTTTTTT.

Note on this clonotype: This may be a read error: a much more frequent sequence differs by one nucleotide. The J gene is TRBJ2-3, the V gene TRBV11-1; 7 bases map to TRBD1. The CDR3 loop spans 15 amino acids. Germline-derived CDR1 and CDR2 are SGHAT and FQDESV (reference sequence). The CDR3 DNA follows: TGTGCCAGCAGCTCCTTTTACAGGGGAGCAGATATGCAGTATTTT. This translates into CASSSFYRGADMQYF.

This clonotype occurred many times. The chain couples TRBV6-1 to TRBJ1-3; the D is unclear. V was clipped by 5 bases and J by 0 bases, with 8 bases between them. CDR1 is MNHNS, CDR2 SASEGT, per germline. The CDR3 covers 14 residues. CDR3 bases: TGTGCCAGCAGTCGCGATCGCTCTGGAAACACCATATATTTT. It specifies CASSRDRSGNTIYF.

The gene calls are TRBV12-3 or TRBV12-4 and TRBJ2-5; TRBD2 is a possible D gene (5 bases). The CDR3 extends over 13 amino acids. With 5 bases removed from V and 11 bases from J, the gap between germline ends came to 18 bases. CDR3 nucleotide sequence: TGTGCCAGCAGTCTGGGGAGCGAAGAGATTCAGTACTTC. It encodes CASSLGSEEIQYF.

The J gene is TRBJ1-5, the V gene TRBV4-3, with no clear D. The V gene's germline CDR1 is LGHNA and CDR2 YSLEER. This CDR3 has 15 residues. Deletions cut 4 bases from V and 12 bases from J, with 22 bases between. The DNA for the CDR3 is TGCGCCAGCAGCCCGCAGGATAGGACTAATCAGAACCAGCATTTT. Translated: CASSPQDRTNQNQHF.

As to this clonotype: Germline is not matched at one junction end, which may reflect a read error. V and J are TRBV7-2 and TRBJ2-6, with 8 bases identical to TRBD2. Germline-derived CDR1 and CDR2 are SGHTA and FQGNSA. This CDR3 is built from 13 residues. The CDR3 DNA is TGTGCCAGGGGCATGGCGAATAGCGGGGAGCTGTTCTTC. This gives the protein CARGMANSGELFF.

The chain is built from TRBV6-5 and TRBJ2-6, with D possibly matching TRBD1 (7 bases). Matching the DNA end better, TRBJ2-1 makes the J call doubtful. The CDR3 runs 15 residues. Germline V lookup: CDR1 MNHEY, CDR2 SVGAGI. Written as DNA, the CDR3 is TGTGCCGGCGGTTTTCAGGGGGGTGCCTACAACGTGCAGTTCTTC. Its translation is CAGGFQGGAYNVQFF.

There are a few counts of this clonotype. The chain links TRBV3-1 to TRBJ2-5, with TRBD1 identical over 7 bases. The V gene end was trimmed by 4 bases and the J gene end by 4 bases; junction bases not matched to a gene: 6. Germline V lookup: CDR1 LGHDT, CDR2 YNNKEL (reference sequence). This CDR3 region has 14 residues. CDR3 sequence (DNA): TGTGCCAGCAGCCTTAGGGGGCGCACAGAGACCCAGTACTTC. This sequence encodes CASSLRGRTETQYF.

As for this clonotype: Compared with germline, one end of the junction differs, possibly owing to a read error. The rearrangement links TRBV6-1 to TRBJ2-1, with unresolved D. CDR1 MNHNS and CDR2 SASEGT come from the germline V gene. The CDR3 sequence is 12 residues long. As DNA, the CDR3 is TGTGCCAGCCGTGAAAGAGCAAATGCGCAGTTCTTT. Translated: CASRERANAQFF.

This clonotype was picked up many times. The V call is TRBV12-3 or TRBV12-4, the J call TRBJ2-1; either TRBD1 or TRBD2 may fit D (6 bases each). CDR3 length: 13 residues. V was cut by 6 bases and J by 10 bases, with 16 bases left in between. DNA for the CDR3: TGTGCCAGCAGCCGATCGGGGGCGGAGGAGCAGTTCTTC. Its translation is CASSRSGAEEQFF.

On this clonotype: Here the CDR3 omits its conserved ending phenylalanine or tryptophan, so a read error is the likely source. The limits of the CDR3 on the DNA are not certain, so only TCRdb's listed CDR3 is given. J is TRBJ1-6 and V is TRBV27. The CDR3 is made up of 14 amino acids, end residues included. CDR1 MNHEY and CDR2 SMNVEV come from the germline V gene (reference sequence). The CDR3 spells CASSQTRDFYEQYL.

By its share, this clonotype is medium-sized (0.01 to 0.1%). This rearrangement joins TRBV6-1 to TRBJ2-7; TRBD1 is a possible D gene (6 bases). Deletions cut 5 bases from V and 2 bases from J, with 13 bases between. Germline lookup yields CDR1 MNHNS and CDR2 SASEGT. This CDR3 has 14 residues. DNA of the CDR3: TGTGCCAGCAGTCCCAGGGGTAGCGCCTACGAGCAGTACTTC. The encoded protein is CASSPRGSAYEQYF.